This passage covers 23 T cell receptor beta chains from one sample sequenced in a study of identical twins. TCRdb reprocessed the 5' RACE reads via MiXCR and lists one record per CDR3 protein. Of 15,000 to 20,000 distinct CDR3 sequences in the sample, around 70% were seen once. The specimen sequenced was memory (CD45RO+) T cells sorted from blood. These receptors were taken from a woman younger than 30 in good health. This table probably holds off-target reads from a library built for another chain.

The CDR3 nucleotides read TGTGCCACCAGTGACTCTGACACATCCCAAGAGACCCAGTACTTC. This translates into CATSDSDTSQETQYF. The chain employs TRBV24-1 and TRBJ2-5, with D hard to call. V gave up 4 bases and J gave up 1 base, with 12 bases separating them. The CDR3 has 15 residues. The germline CDR1 and CDR2 sequences are KGHDR and SFDVKD.

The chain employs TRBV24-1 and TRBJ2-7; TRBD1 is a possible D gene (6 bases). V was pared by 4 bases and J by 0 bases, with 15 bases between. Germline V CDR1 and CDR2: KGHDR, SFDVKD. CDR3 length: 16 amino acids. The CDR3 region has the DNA TGTGCCACCAGTGACCCGGACAGCCTGGCCTCCTACGAGCAGTACTTC. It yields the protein CATSDPDSLASYEQYF.

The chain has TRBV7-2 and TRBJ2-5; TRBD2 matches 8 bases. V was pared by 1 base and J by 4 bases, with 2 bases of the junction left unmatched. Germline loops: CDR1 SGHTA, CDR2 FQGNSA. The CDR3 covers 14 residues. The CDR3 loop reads CASSLGLARETQYF. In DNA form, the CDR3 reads TGTGCCAGCAGCTTAGGACTAGCGCGAGAGACCCAGTACTTC. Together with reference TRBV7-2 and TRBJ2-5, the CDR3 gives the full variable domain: GAGVSQSPSNKVTEKGKDVELRCDPISGHTALYWYRQSLGQGLEFLIYFQGNSAPDKSGLPSDRFSAERTGGSVSTLTIQRTQQEDSAVYLCASSLGLARETQYFGPGTRLLVL.

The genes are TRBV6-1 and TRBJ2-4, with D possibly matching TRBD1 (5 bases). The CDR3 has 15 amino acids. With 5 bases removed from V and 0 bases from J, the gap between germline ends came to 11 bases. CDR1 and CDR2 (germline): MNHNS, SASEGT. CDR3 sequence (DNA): TGTGCCAGCAGTCATATAGGGGTAGCCAAAAACATTCAGTACTTC. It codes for CASSHIGVAKNIQYF.

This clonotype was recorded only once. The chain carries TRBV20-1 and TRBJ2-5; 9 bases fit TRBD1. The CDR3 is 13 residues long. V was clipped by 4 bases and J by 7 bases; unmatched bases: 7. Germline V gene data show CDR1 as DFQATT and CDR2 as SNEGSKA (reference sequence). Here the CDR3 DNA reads TGCAGTGCTAACACAGGGGGCTGGGGGACCCAGTACTTC. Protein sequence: CSANTGGWGTQYF.

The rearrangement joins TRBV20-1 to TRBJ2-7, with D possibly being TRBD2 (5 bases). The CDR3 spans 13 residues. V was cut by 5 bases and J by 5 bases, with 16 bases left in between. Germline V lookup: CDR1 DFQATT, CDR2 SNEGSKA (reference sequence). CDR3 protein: CSAVLGGVNEQYF. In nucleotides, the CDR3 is TGCAGTGCTGTTCTAGGAGGAGTCAACGAGCAGTACTTC.

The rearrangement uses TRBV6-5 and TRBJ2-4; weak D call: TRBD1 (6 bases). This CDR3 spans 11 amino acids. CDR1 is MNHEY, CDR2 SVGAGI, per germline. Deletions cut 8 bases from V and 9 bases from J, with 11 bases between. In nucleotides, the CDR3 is TGTGCCAGCTCGGACAGTAGCATTCAGTACTTC. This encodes CASSDSSIQYF.

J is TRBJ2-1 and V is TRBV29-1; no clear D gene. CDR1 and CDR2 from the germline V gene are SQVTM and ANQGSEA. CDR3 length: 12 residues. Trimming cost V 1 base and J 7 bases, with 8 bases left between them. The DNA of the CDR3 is TGCAGCGTTGAAGGCAATGGGAATGAGCAGTTCTTC. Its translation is CSVEGNGNEQFF.

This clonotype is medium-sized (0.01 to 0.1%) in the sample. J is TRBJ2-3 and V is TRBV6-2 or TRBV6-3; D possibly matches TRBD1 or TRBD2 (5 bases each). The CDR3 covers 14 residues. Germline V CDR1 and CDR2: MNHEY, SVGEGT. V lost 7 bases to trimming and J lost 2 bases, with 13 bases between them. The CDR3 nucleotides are TGTGCCAGCATACGGGACCTGAACACAGATACGCAGTATTTT. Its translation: CASIRDLNTDTQYF.

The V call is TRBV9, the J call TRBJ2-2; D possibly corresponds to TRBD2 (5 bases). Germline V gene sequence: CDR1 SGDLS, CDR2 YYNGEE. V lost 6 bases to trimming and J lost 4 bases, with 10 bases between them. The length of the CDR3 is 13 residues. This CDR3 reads CASTKRSTGELFF. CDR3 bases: TGTGCCAGCACGAAGCGGAGCACCGGGGAGCTGTTTTTT.

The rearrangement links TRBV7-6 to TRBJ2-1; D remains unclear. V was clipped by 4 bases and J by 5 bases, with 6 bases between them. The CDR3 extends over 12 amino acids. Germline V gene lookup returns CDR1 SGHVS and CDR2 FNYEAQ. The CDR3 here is CASSSLNNEQFF. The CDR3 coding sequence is TGTGCCAGCAGCTCCCTGAACAATGAGCAGTTCTTC. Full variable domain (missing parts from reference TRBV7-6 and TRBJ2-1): GAGVSQSPRYKVTKRGQDVALRCDPISGHVSLYWYRQALGQGPEFLTYFNYEAQQDKSGLPNDRFSAERPEGSISTLTIQRTEQRDSAMYRCASSSLNNEQFFGPGTRLTVL.

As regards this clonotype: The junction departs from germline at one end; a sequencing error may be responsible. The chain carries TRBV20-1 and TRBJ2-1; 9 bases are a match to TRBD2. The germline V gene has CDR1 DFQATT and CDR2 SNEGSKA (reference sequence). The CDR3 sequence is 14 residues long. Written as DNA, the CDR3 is TGCAGTCCTAGAACGGGACTAGCATCGGATGAGCAGTTCTTC. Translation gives CSPRTGLASDEQFF.

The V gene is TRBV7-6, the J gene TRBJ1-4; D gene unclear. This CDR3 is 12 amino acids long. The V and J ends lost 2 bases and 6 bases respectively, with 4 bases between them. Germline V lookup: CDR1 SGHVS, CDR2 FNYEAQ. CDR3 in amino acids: CASSLPYEKLFF. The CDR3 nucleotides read TGTGCCAGCAGCTTACCGTATGAAAAACTGTTTTTT.

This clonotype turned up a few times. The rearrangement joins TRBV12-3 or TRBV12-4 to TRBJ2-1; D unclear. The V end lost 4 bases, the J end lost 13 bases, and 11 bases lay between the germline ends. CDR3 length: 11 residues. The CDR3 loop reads CASSSGPQQFF. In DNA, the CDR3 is TGTGCCAGCAGTTCCGGACCCCAACAGTTCTTC.

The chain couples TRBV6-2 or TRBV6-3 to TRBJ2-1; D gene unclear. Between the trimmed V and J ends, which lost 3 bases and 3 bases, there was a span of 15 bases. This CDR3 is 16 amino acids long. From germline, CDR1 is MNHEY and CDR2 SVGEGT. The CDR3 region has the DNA TGTGCCAGCAGTTATGAGGCTCCGGCCCTCTACAATGAGCAGTTCTTC. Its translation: CASSYEAPALYNEQFF.

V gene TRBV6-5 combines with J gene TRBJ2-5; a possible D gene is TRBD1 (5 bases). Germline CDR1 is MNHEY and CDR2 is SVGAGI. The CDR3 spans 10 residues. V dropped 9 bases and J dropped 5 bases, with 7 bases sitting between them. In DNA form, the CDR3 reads TGTGCCAGGCCAGGGGAGACCCAGTACTTC. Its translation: CARPGETQYF.

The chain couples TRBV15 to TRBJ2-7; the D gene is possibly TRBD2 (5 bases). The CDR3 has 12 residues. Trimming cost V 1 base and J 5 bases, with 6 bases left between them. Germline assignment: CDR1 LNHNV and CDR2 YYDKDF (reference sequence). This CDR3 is CATSRAGNEQYF. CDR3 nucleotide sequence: TGTGCCACCAGCAGAGCGGGAAACGAGCAGTACTTC.

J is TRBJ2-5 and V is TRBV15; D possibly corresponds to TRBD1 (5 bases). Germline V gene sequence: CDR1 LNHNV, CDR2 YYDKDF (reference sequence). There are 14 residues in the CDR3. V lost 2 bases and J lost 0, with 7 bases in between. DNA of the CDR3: TGTGCCACCAGCAGACCAGGGTACCAAGAGACCCAGTACTTC. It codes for CATSRPGYQETQYF.

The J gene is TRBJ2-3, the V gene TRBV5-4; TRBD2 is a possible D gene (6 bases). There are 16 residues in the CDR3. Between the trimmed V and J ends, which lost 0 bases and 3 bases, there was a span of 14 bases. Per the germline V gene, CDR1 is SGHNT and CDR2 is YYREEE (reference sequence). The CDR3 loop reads CASSLGKTSRTDTQYF. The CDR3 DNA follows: TGTGCCAGCAGCTTGGGGAAAACTAGCCGGACAGATACGCAGTATTTT.

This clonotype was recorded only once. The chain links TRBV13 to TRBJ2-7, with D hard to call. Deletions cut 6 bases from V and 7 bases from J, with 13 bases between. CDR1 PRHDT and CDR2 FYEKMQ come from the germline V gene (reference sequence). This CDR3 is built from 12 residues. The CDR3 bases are TGTGCCAGCAGTCGGACCAGTCGGGAGCAGTACTTC. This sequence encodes CASSRTSREQYF.

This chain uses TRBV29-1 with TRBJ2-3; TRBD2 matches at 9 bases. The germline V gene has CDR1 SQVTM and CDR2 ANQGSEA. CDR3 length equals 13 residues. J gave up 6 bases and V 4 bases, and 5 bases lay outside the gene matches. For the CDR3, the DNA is TGCAGCGTTGCTAGCGGGATTGTTGATACGCAGTATTTT. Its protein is CSVASGIVDTQYF.

For the CDR3, the DNA is TGTGCCAGCAGCTTAGCCCCCGGACTAGCGGGGTATCCCAAGTACAATGAGCAGTTCTTC. Translated, it gives CASSLAPGLAGYPKYNEQFF. The chain uses TRBV7-6 and TRBJ2-1, with 12 bases that match TRBD2. Germline CDR1 is SGHVS and CDR2 is FNYEAQ. CDR3 size: 20 residues. V dropped 0 bases and J dropped 4; count of bases not matched to a gene: 13.

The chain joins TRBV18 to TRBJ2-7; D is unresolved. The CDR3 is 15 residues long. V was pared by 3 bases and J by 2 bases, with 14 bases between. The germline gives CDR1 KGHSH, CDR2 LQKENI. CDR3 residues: CASSPISGTTYEQYF. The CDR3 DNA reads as TGTGCCAGCTCACCTATATCCGGCACAACCTACGAGCAGTACTTC.